Listed below are T cell receptor beta chains from one sample, sequenced in a study of T cells expressing NK-cell markers. Following a re-call of the 5' RACE reads, TCRdb has one entry per CDR3 protein and lacks DNA. Its table lists about 410,000 distinct CDR3 sequences. The sequenced sample was blood T cells: a sorted CD56 or NKG2C T cell subset, CD4+ or CD8+ T cells, or bulk PBMC T cells (not recorded which). The source is a woman in her forties or fifties in good health. The CDR3 runs from the conserved cysteine through the conserved F or W. The order of the fields is V gene, J gene, CDR3 protein.

>TRBV6-2/TRBV6-3|TRBJ2-1
CAYGDSLYNEQFF
>TRBV12-3/TRBV12-4|TRBJ2-5
CASSSGTSEYF
>TRBV24-1|TRBJ2-5
CATSAPNRDRVYF
>TRBV4-1|TRBJ2-3
CASSQTGTGKEDTQYF
>TRBV18|TRBJ1-1
CASSVGLNTEAFF
>TRBV29-1|TRBJ2-2
CSVGGYGELFF
>TRBV4-1|TRBJ2-1
CASSQDASPSSYNEQFF
>TRBV5-1|TRBJ1-1
CASSNRDRGRKNTEAFF
>TRBV12-3/TRBV12-4|TRBJ2-3
CASSPSLGGVTSTDTQYF
>TRBV10-3|TRBJ1-2
CAISGRDRENGYTF
>TRBV2|TRBJ2-5
CASSEVWQDKYQETQYF
>TRBV27|TRBJ2-4
CASSPRLAGTLAKNIQYF
>TRBV15|TRBJ2-1
CATSHGAGPTSEQFF
>TRBV24-1|TRBJ1-1
CATSERGGTEAFF
>TRBV7-8|TRBJ2-7
CASSLYSRTYEQYF
>TRBV7-9|TRBJ2-7
CASSPSQKNYEQYF
>TRBV11-1|TRBJ1-6
CASSHLRTNSPLHF
>TRBV12-3/TRBV12-4|TRBJ2-7
CASSLGGLAGVAYEQYF
>TRBV20-1|TRBJ1-5
CSASIRGSNQPQHF
>TRBV5-1|TRBJ2-7
CASSLDLAGVSGEQYF
>TRBV11-2|TRBJ2-5
CASSPPLAGQETQYF
>TRBV12-5|TRBJ2-7
CASGPPTSGSTYEQYF
>TRBV5-5|TRBJ2-4
CASSQGLAELLAKNIQYF
>TRBV10-3|TRBJ2-1
CAIRRGGASDSYNEQFF
>TRBV27|TRBJ2-3
CASSLVAGGKTDTQYF
>TRBV5-4|TRBJ1-1
CASSFVDTEAFF
>TRBV29-1|TRBJ2-1
CSVEGLLAGGPNEQFF
>TRBV3-1|TRBJ2-2
CASSQMQGISGELFF